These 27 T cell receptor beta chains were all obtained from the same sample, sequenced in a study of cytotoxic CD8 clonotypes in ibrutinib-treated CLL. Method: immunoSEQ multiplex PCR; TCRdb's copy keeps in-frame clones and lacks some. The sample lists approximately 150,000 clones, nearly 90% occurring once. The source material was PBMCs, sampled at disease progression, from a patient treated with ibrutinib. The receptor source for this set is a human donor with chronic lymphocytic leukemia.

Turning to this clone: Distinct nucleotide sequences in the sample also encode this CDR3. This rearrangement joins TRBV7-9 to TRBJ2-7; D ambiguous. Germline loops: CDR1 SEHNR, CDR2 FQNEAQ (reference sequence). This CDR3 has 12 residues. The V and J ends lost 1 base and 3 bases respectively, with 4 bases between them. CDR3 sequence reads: CASSLGDYEQYF. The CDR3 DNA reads TGTGCCAGCAGCTTAGGAGACTACGAGCAGTACTTC. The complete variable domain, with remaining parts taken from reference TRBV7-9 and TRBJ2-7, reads DTGVSQNPRHKITKRGQNVTFRCDPISEHNRLYWYRQTLGQGPEFLTYFQNEAQLEKSRLLSDRFSAERPKGSFSTLEIQRTEQGDSAMYLCASSLGDYEQYFGPGTRLTVT.

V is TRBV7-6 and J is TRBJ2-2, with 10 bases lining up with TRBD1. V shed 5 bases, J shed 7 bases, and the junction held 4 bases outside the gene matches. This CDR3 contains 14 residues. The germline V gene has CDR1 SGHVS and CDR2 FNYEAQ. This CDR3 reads CASSATGGIGELFF. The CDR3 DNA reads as TGTGCCAGCAGCGCGACAGGGGGCATCGGGGAGCTGTTTTTT.

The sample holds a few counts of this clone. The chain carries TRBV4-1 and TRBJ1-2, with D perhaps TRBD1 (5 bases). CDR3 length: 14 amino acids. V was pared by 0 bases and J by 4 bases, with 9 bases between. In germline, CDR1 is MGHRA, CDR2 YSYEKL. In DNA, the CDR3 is TGCGCCAGCAGCCAAGACGGGGACCCCTATGGCTACACCTTC. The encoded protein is CASSQDGDPYGYTF.

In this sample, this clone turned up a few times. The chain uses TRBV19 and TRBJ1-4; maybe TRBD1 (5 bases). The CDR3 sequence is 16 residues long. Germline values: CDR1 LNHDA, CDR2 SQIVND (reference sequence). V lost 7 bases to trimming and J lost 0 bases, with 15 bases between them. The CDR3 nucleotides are TGTGCCAGTACCACGACGGGGCGGACAACTAATGAAAAACTGTTTTTT. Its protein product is CASTTTGRTTNEKLFF.

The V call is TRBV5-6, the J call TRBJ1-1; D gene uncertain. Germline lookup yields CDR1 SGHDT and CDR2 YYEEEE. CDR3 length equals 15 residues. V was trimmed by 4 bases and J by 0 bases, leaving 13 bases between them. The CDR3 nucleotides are TGTGCCAGCAGCCCCCTTGGACTCATGAACACTGAAGCTTTCTTT. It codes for CASSPLGLMNTEAFF.

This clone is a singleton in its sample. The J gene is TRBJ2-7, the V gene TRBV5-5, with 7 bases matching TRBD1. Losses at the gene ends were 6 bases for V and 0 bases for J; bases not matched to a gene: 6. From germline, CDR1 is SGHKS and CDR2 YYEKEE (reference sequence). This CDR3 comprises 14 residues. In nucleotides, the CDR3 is TGTGCCAGCACCCCGACAGGGAGCTCCTACGAGCAGTACTTC. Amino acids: CASTPTGSSYEQYF.

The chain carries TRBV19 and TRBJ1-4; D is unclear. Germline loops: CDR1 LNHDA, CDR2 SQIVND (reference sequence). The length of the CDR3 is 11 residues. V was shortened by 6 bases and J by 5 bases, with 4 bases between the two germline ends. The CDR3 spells CASRLNEKLFF. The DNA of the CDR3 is TGTGCCAGTAGATTAAATGAAAAACTGTTTTTT.

This chain's CDR3 is CASSHSWGLYEQYF. In nucleotides, the CDR3 is TGCGCCAGCAGCCACTCCTGGGGGCTCTACGAGCAGTACTTC. The V call is TRBV10-1, the J call TRBJ2-7; tentative D call: TRBD1 (6 bases). Trimming took 6 bases from V and 3 from J, leaving 15 bases between them. The CDR3 sequence is 14 residues long. In germline, CDR1 is WNHNN, CDR2 SYGVQD (reference sequence).

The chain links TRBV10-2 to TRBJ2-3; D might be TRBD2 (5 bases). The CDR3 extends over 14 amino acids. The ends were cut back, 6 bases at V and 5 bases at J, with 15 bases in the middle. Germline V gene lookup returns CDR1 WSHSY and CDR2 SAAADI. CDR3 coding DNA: TGCGCCAGCAGACAAAACGACTATGGAGATACGCAGTATTTT. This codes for CASRQNDYGDTQYF.

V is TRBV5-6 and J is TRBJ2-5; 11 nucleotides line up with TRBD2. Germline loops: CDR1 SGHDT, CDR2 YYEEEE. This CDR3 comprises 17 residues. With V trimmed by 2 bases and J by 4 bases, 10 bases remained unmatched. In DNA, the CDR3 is TGTGCCAGCAGCTTCGGTGATCTAGCGGGAGGTTCAGAGACCCAGTACTTC. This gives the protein CASSFGDLAGGSETQYF.

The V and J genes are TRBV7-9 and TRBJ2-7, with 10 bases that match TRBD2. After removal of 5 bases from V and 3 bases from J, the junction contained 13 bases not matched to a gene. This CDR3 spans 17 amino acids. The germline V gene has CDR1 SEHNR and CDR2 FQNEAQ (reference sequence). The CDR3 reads CASSPPTGTSEYYEQYF. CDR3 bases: TGTGCCAGCAGCCCTCCAACCGGGACTAGCGAATACTACGAGCAGTACTTC.

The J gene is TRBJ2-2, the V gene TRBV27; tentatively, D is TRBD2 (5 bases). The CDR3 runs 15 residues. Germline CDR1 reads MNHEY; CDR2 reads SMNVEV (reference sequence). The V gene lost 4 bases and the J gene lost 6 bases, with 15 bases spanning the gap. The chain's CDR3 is CASSSDDYFPGELFF. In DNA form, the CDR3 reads TGTGCCAGCAGTTCGGATGACTATTTTCCCGGGGAGCTGTTTTTT.

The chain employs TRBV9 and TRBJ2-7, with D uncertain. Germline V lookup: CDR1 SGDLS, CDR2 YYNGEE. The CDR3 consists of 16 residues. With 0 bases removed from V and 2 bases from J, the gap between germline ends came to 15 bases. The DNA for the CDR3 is TGTGCCAGCAGCGTAGGTCTTGGGCAGCCCACCTACGAGCAGTACTTC. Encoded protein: CASSVGLGQPTYEQYF.

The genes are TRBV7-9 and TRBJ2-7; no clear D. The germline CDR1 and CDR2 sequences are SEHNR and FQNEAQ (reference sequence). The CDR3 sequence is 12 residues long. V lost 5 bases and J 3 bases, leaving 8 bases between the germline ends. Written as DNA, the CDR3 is TGTGCCAGCAGCGTCCAACACTACGAGCAGTACTTC. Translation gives CASSVQHYEQYF.

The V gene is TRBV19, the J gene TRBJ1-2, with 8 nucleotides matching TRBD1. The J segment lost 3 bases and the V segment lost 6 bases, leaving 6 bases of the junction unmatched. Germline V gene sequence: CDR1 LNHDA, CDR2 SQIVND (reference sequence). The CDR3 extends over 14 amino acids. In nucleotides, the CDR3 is TGTGCCAGTAGACCTACAGGGGGGGACTATGGCTACACCTTC. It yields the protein CASRPTGGDYGYTF.

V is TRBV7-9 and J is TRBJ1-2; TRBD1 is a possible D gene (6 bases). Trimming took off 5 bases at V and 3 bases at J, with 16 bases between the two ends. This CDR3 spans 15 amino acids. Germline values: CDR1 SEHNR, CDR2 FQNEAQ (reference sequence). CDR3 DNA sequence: TGTGCCAGCAGCACAAACCCCTCAGGGGACTATGGCTACACCTTC. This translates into CASSTNPSGDYGYTF.

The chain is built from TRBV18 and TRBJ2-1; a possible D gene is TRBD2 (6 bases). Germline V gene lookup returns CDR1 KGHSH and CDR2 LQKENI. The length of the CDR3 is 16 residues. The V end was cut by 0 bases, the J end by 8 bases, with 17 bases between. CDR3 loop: CASSPPGSTGVHEQFF. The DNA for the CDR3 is TGTGCCAGCTCACCACCGGGTAGTACGGGAGTCCATGAGCAGTTCTTC.

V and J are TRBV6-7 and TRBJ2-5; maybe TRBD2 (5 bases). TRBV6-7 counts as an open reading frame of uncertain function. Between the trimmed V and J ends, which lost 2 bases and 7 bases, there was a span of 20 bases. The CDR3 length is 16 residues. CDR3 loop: CASSYIWGSGTGTQYF. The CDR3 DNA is TGTGCCAGCAGTTACATCTGGGGATCGGGAACCGGGACCCAGTACTTC.

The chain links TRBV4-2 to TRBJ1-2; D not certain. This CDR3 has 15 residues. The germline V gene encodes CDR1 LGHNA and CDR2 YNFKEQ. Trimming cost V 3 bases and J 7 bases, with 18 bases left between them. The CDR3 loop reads CASSQTSPSAGGYTF. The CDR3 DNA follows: TGTGCCAGCAGCCAGACTTCTCCTTCAGCCGGTGGCTACACCTTC.

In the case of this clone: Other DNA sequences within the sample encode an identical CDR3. CDR3 in amino acids: CASSYSGGTGELFF. Here the CDR3 DNA reads TGTGCCAGCAGTTACTCAGGGGGCACCGGGGAGCTGTTTTTT. The chain has TRBV6-5 and TRBJ2-2, with TRBD1 as a possible D gene (6 bases). The V gene lost 0 bases and the J gene lost 4 bases, with 6 bases spanning the gap. CDR1 is MNHEY and CDR2 is SVGAGI in the germline V gene. The CDR3 runs to 14 residues.

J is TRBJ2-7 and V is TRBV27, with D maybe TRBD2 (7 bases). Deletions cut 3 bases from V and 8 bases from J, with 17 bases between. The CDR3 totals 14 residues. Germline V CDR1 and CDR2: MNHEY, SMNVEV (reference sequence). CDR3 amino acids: CASSFQGTGGQQYF. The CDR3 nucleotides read TGTGCCAGCAGTTTCCAGGGGACGGGGGGCCAGCAGTACTTC.

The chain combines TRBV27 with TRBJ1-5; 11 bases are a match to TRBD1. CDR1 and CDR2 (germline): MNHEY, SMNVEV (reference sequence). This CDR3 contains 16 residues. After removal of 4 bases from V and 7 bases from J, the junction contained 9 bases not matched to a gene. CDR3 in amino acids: CASSSAGQGANQPQHF. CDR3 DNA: TGTGCCAGCAGTTCCGCCGGACAGGGGGCTAACCAGCCCCAGCATTTT.

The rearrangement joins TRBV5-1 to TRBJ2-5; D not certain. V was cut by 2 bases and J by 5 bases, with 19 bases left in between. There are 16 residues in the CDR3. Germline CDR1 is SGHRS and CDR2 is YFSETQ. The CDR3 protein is CASSFRPDSSSETQYF. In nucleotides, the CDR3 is TGCGCCAGCAGCTTCCGACCCGATAGTTCATCGGAGACCCAGTACTTC.

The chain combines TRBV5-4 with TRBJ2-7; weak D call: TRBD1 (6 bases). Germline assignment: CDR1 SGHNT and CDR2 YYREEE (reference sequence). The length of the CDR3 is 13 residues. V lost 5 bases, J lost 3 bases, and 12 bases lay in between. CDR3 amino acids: CASSFGQHYEQYF. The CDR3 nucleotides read TGTGCCAGCAGTTTCGGACAGCACTACGAGCAGTACTTC.

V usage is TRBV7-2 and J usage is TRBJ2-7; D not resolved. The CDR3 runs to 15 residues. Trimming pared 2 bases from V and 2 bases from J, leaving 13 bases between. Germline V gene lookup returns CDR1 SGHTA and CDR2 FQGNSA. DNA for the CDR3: TGTGCCAGCAGCTTAATTTCATCCACACCCTACGAGCAGTACTTC. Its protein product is CASSLISSTPYEQYF. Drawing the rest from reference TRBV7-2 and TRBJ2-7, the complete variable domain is GAGVSQSPSNKVTEKGKDVELRCDPISGHTALYWYRQSLGQGLEFLIYFQGNSAPDKSGLPSDRFSAERTGGSVSTLTIQRTQQEDSAVYLCASSLISSTPYEQYFGPGTRLTVT.

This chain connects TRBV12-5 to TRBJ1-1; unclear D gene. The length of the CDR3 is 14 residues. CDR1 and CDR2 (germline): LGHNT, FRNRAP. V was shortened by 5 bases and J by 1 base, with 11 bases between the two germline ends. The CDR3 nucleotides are TGTGCTAGTGGTGAGCCGCCAGGGAACACTGAAGCTTTCTTT. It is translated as CASGEPPGNTEAFF.

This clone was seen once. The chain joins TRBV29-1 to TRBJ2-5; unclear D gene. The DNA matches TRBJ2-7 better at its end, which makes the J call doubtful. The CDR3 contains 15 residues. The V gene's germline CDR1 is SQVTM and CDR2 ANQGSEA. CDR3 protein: CSVEAPLRNRYEQYF. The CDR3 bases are TGCAGCGTTGAAGCTCCCCTGCGAAACCGCTACGAGCAGTACTTC.